Listed below are T cell receptor beta chains from one sample, sequenced in a study of blood T cell repertoires in COVID-19. This table comes from immunoSEQ multiplex PCR, and its TCRdb copy is limited to in-frame clones, with some not included. Here the sample spans 350,000 or so clones, around nine tenths being singletons. The sequencing input was PBMCs or T cells enriched from blood (not recorded which). The receptors were sampled from a woman under 40 who had been exposed to COVID-19. The CDR3 runs from the conserved cysteine through the conserved F or W. D genes are given only for firm matches. Only part of the rows carry a size: once, few, many, or a class if the clone is expanded.

cdr3_nt: TGTGCCAGCAGTGACAGGGGGCTACGGGTCACCGGGGAGCTGTTTTTT
cdr3_aa: CASSDRGLRVTGELFF
clone_size: .
j_call: TRBJ2-2
v_call: TRBV5-6
d_call: TRBD1

cdr3_nt: TGTGCCAGCTCACCGCAGGGGCCTTCGAACACTGAAGCTTTCTTT
cdr3_aa: CASSPQGPSNTEAFF
clone_size: .
j_call: TRBJ1-1
v_call: TRBV18
d_call: .

cdr3_nt: TGCAGCGTTGAAGATCGGGGTAGCGGGAGGGGCTGGGGTCCCAATGAGCAGTTCTTC
cdr3_aa: CSVEDRGSGRGWGPNEQFF
clone_size: .
j_call: TRBJ2-1
v_call: TRBV29-1
d_call: TRBD2

cdr3_nt: TGTGCCAGCAGCCCTAGACTAGAGGGAGACTCTGGGGCCAACGTCCTGACTTTC
cdr3_aa: CASSPRLEGDSGANVLTF
clone_size: .
j_call: TRBJ2-6
v_call: TRBV7-9
d_call: .

cdr3_nt: TGTGCCTGGAGTTCGCTAGCGGAGCAGTACTTC
cdr3_aa: CAWSSLAEQYF
clone_size: .
j_call: TRBJ2-7
v_call: TRBV30
d_call: .

cdr3_nt: TGTGCCAGCAGCAAAAACTGCCCGGCCCAGTACTTC
cdr3_aa: CASSKNCPAQYF
clone_size: .
j_call: TRBJ2-5
v_call: TRBV21-1
d_call: .

cdr3_nt: TGTGCCAGCAGTGATCCGGGACTACCGAAAGAGACCCAGTACTTC
cdr3_aa: CASSDPGLPKETQYF
clone_size: .
j_call: TRBJ2-5
v_call: TRBV6-1
d_call: TRBD2

cdr3_nt: TGTGCCAGTAGTCGAACTCGGGGGAGCAACTGGGAGACCCAGTACTTC
cdr3_aa: CASSRTRGSNWETQYF
clone_size: .
j_call: TRBJ2-5
v_call: TRBV19
d_call: .

cdr3_nt: TGTGCCAGCAGCTTACGGCAGGGAGGTATGTCACCCCTCCACTTT
cdr3_aa: CASSLRQGGMSPLHF
clone_size: .
j_call: TRBJ1-6
v_call: TRBV7-3
d_call: .

cdr3_nt: TGCGCCAGCAGTGCTCAGGAGAACACCGGGGAGCTGTTTTTT
cdr3_aa: CASSAQENTGELFF
clone_size: .
j_call: TRBJ2-2
v_call: TRBV10-1
d_call: .

cdr3_nt: TGTGCCAGCAGGCCAGGACAGCTGAACACTGAAGCTTTCTTT
cdr3_aa: CASRPGQLNTEAFF
clone_size: .
j_call: TRBJ1-1
v_call: TRBV6-5
d_call: .

cdr3_nt: TGTGCCAGCAGCGGGGGACAGGGTTTAAGCGAAAAACTGTTTTTT
cdr3_aa: CASSGGQGLSEKLFF
clone_size: .
j_call: TRBJ1-4
v_call: TRBV9
d_call: TRBD1

cdr3_nt: TGTGCCAGCAGCGTAAATCCCCGACAGGGAAGCTCTGGAAACACCATATATTTT
cdr3_aa: CASSVNPRQGSSGNTIYF
clone_size: .
j_call: TRBJ1-3
v_call: TRBV9
d_call: TRBD1

cdr3_nt: TGTGCCAGCAGTGATCAACTAGGGGGCCATGAGCAGTTCTTC
cdr3_aa: CASSDQLGGHEQFF
clone_size: .
j_call: TRBJ2-1
v_call: TRBV6-1
d_call: TRBD1

cdr3_nt: TGTGCCAGCAGCCAGCACCAGGGGGCAGGAAACACCATATATTTT
cdr3_aa: CASSQHQGAGNTIYF
clone_size: .
j_call: TRBJ1-3
v_call: TRBV3-1/TRBV3-2
d_call: TRBD1

cdr3_nt: TGCGCCAGCAGTCAATCCGTTCCAGGGGGATACGAGCAGTACTTC
cdr3_aa: CASSQSVPGGYEQYF
clone_size: .
j_call: TRBJ2-7
v_call: TRBV23-1
d_call: TRBD1

cdr3_nt: TGTGCCAGCAGTTACGGACAGGGGAGCAATCAGCCCCAGCATTTT
cdr3_aa: CASSYGQGSNQPQHF
clone_size: .
j_call: TRBJ1-5
v_call: TRBV6-5
d_call: TRBD1

cdr3_nt: TGCGCCAGCAGCTTGGTAGGGACAGCTACCTACGAGCAGTACTTC
cdr3_aa: CASSLVGTATYEQYF
clone_size: .
j_call: TRBJ2-7
v_call: TRBV5-1
d_call: TRBD1

cdr3_nt: TGTGCCAGTGCTATACCTCAAGCGGGAGGGAGCTCCTACGAGCAGTACTTC
cdr3_aa: CASAIPQAGGSSYEQYF
clone_size: .
j_call: TRBJ2-7
v_call: TRBV19
d_call: TRBD2

cdr3_nt: TGTGCCAGCAGCTTAGGTCGGCGACTAGCCTACGAGCAGTACTTC
cdr3_aa: CASSLGRRLAYEQYF
clone_size: .
j_call: TRBJ2-7
v_call: TRBV11-2
d_call: .

cdr3_nt: TGTGCCAGCAGTGAACAGCCGACAGTCCCCTACGAGCAGTACTTC
cdr3_aa: CASSEQPTVPYEQYF
clone_size: .
j_call: TRBJ2-7
v_call: TRBV2
d_call: .

cdr3_nt: TGTGCCAGCAAACAGGGCTTCAATCAGCCCCAGCATTTT
cdr3_aa: CASKQGFNQPQHF
clone_size: .
j_call: TRBJ1-5
v_call: TRBV6-5
d_call: .

cdr3_nt: TGTGCCTGGAGTCCCAGGGTGTCACCCCTCCACTTT
cdr3_aa: CAWSPRVSPLHF
clone_size: .
j_call: TRBJ1-6
v_call: TRBV30
d_call: .

cdr3_nt: TGTGCCAGCAGCCGACGAAACCCGGGACAGGGCGCCGGGGAGCTGTTTTTT
cdr3_aa: CASSRRNPGQGAGELFF
clone_size: .
j_call: TRBJ2-2
v_call: TRBV11-3
d_call: TRBD1

cdr3_nt: TGTGCTAGTGCTGGGGCTAGCGGTACTACAGATACGCAGTATTTT
cdr3_aa: CASAGASGTTDTQYF
clone_size: few
j_call: TRBJ2-3
v_call: TRBV12-5
d_call: TRBD2

cdr3_nt: TGTGCCAGCAGAGGGGCGGGGGCAGGGGTCTTCGAGCAGTACTTC
cdr3_aa: CASRGAGAGVFEQYF
clone_size: .
j_call: TRBJ2-7
v_call: TRBV5-5
d_call: .

cdr3_nt: TGCGCCAGCAGACCTGAAGCGGGAGGTAAGGTTAGTGAGCAGTTCTTC
cdr3_aa: CASRPEAGGKVSEQFF
clone_size: once
j_call: TRBJ2-1
v_call: TRBV5-1
d_call: TRBD2

cdr3_nt: TGTGCCAGCAGTTTAATGTCTAGCGGGAGGCCCCCCGAGCAGTACTTC
cdr3_aa: CASSLMSSGRPPEQYF
clone_size: .
j_call: TRBJ2-7
v_call: TRBV28
d_call: TRBD2